This TCR beta chain was captured by sequencing in a study of monozygotic twins with inflammatory bowel disease. General study results and limits: Compared with healthy twins, IBD patients shared fewer clonotypes with others, especially with disease activity. Patients with IBD had less TCRbeta diversity (inverse Simpson) than their healthy co-twins.

The CDR3 runs to 16 residues. In germline, CDR1 is LGHDT, CDR2 YNNKEL (reference sequence). Concerning this clonotype: The target antigen is unknown.

There were 3,000 to 4,000 ng of total RNA used for each TCR library. Added by template switching were UMIs that each held a 6-nucleotide sample barcode. With the 5' RACE reads reprocessed, TCRdb shows one record per CDR3 protein and no DNA. This sample lists around 450,000 distinct CDR3 sequences; its ten largest clones have 2% to 3%. The material sequenced was blood. The source is a human donor with ulcerative colitis or Crohn's disease, or a healthy co-twin of an affected twin (not recorded which). V usage is TRBV3-1 and J usage is TRBJ2-7. The CDR3: CASSPGLGGTTYEQYF.